The clone carrying this T cell receptor beta chain has more than one count but fewer than ten. Its specificity is not known. In all sorted populations, purity surpassed 95%. These data originate in a study of beta chain features in type 1 diabetes. Study summary: Cell yields, age and gender were similar between patients and healthy donors. Findings and limits, study-wide: Significant though moderate, a shortening of TCRB CDR3s appeared in all four CD4+ subsets of Type 1 diabetes patients. Fewer junction insertions and more nucleotide deletions appeared in type 1 diabetes patients. For patients, the naive, central memory and Treg TCRB repertoires appeared more alike than for healthy donors.

The sequenced template was cDNA made from the entire isolated RNA. Generated by immunoSEQ multiplex PCR, the TCRdb table keeps only in-frame clones and is missing some. The sample consists of a few hundred thousand clones, approximately 15% of them appearing once. The CDR3 contains 14 residues. The V end was cut by 5 bases, the J end by 8 bases, with 16 bases between. The germline CDR1 and CDR2 sequences are SEHNR and FQNEAQ (reference sequence). The clonotype comes from a man younger than 35 with type 1 diabetes. The V gene is TRBV7-9, the J gene TRBJ2-1, with D possibly being TRBD2 (6 bases). The source material was naive CD4+ T cells from blood. CDR3: CASSARGDWYEQFF. CDR3 DNA sequence: TGTGCCAGCAGCGCCCGTGGGGACTGGTATGAGCAGTTCTTC.